This T cell receptor beta chain is from a study of control samples from healthy donors and cancer patients. CDR3 length: 13 amino acids. Germline lookup yields CDR1 SGHDN and CDR2 FVKESK. The V gene lost 1 base and the J gene lost 11 bases, with 14 bases spanning the gap. Method: immunoSEQ multiplex PCR; TCRdb's copy keeps in-frame clones and lacks some. Among about 98,000 clones listed, around 80% were seen once. This TCR derives from a woman aged 30 to 39 in good health. The V and J genes are TRBV14 and TRBJ1-1; D call uncertain. Sequenced: blood. CDR3 DNA sequence: TGTGCCAGCAGCCAAGGAATTGGGCTGGGGGCTTTCTTT. The encoded protein is CASSQGIGLGAFF.